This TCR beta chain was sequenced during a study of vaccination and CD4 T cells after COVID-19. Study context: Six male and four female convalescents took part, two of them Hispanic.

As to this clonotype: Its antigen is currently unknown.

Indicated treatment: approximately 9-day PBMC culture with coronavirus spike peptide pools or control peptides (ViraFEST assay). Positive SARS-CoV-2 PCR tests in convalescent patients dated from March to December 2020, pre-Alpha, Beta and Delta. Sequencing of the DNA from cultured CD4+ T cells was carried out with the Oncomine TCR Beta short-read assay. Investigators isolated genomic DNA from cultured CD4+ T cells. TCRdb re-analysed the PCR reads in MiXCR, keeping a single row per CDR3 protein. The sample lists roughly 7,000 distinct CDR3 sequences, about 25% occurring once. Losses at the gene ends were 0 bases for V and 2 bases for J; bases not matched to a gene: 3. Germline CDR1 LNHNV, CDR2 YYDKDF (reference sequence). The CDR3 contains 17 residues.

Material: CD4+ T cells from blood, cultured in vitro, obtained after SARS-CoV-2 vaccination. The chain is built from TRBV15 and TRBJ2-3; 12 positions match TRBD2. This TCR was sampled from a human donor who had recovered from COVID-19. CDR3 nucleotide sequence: TGTGCCACCAGCAGAGATCCTAGCGGGGGGGCCACAGATACGCAGTATTTT. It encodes CATSRDPSGGATDTQYF.